Below are 31 T cell receptor beta chains sequenced from a single sample in a study of T-cell reconstitution after alpha-beta-depleted transplantation in children. Unique molecular identifiers featured in how the TCRbeta library was prepared. TCRdb reanalysed the PCR reads using MiXCR and keeps one entry per CDR3 protein. The repertoire includes a few hundred thousand distinct CDR3 sequences, around 17% of them detected once, and roughly 3.3% sits in the top ten. The sequenced sample was PBMCs from the stem cell graft donor, obtained from the stem cell graft. The source is a human donor who donated a stem cell graft to a child with acute lymphoblastic leukemia.

J is TRBJ1-6 and V is TRBV6-5; D not certain. Germline CDR1 MNHEY, CDR2 SVGAGI. V lost 2 bases and J lost 8, with 13 bases in between. The CDR3 is 15 residues long. The CDR3 region is CASSYTTGSDSPLHF. In DNA, the CDR3 is TGTGCCAGCAGTTACACGACGGGTTCGGATTCACCCCTCCACTTT.

This rearrangement joins TRBV20-1 to TRBJ2-3; 8 nucleotides agree with TRBD1. From germline, CDR1 is DFQATT and CDR2 SNEGSKA (reference sequence). The CDR3 covers 19 residues. V shed 1 base, J shed 0 bases, and the junction held 15 bases outside the gene matches. The CDR3 bases are TGCAGTGCTAGAGGGACAGGGCGCGGGACTGCAGGAAGCACAGATACGCAGTATTTT. The encoded protein is CSARGTGRGTAGSTDTQYF.

This clonotype has only a few counts. The genes are TRBV12-3 or TRBV12-4 and TRBJ2-7; D might be TRBD1 or TRBD2, each matching 6 bases. The CDR3 contains 13 residues. Trimming cost V 8 bases and J 3 bases, with 14 bases left between them. Here the CDR3 DNA reads TGTGCCAGCGCCCGCGGAGGGGGCTACGAGCAGTACTTC. As protein: CASARGGGYEQYF.

Only a few counts were recorded for this clonotype. J is TRBJ2-7 and V is TRBV15; 8 bases line up with TRBD1. Germline loops: CDR1 LNHNV, CDR2 YYDKDF (reference sequence). V was pared by 6 bases and J by 5 bases, with 12 bases of the junction left unmatched. This CDR3 spans 15 amino acids. CDR3 nucleotide sequence: TGTGCCACCAGGGAGACGCTGACAGGGGTGGACGAGCAGTACTTC. Its protein is CATRETLTGVDEQYF.

The sample holds a few counts of this clonotype. The CDR3 here is CSASPFEGQQLDGYTF. As DNA, the CDR3 is TGCAGTGCTAGTCCCTTTGAGGGACAGCAATTAGATGGCTACACCTTC. V gene TRBV20-1 combines with J gene TRBJ1-2; 7 bases line up with TRBD1. This CDR3 comprises 16 residues. Germline lookup yields CDR1 DFQATT and CDR2 SNEGSKA (reference sequence). J was trimmed by 6 bases and V by 3 bases; bases with no gene match: 16.

This clonotype showed up just a few times. V and J are TRBV12-3 or TRBV12-4 and TRBJ2-2; no firm D call. The CDR3 consists of 13 residues. V was clipped by 7 bases and J by 6 bases, with 12 bases between them. The CDR3 protein is CASTPAQAGELFF. The CDR3 region has the DNA TGTGCCAGCACCCCGGCCCAAGCCGGGGAGCTGTTTTTT.

The V gene is TRBV10-3, the J gene TRBJ2-4; 7 bases align to TRBD1. The CDR3 covers 14 residues. In germline, CDR1 is ENHRY, CDR2 SYGVKD. The trim removed 3 bases at V and 5 bases at J, leaving 4 bases unmatched. In nucleotides, the CDR3 is TGTGCCATCAGTGACGGGACAGTGCAAAACATTCAGTACTTC. Encoded protein: CAISDGTVQNIQYF.

This chain uses TRBV6-5 with TRBJ1-1; maybe TRBD1 (5 bases). V was pared by 4 bases and J by 11 bases, with 14 bases between. There are 12 residues in the CDR3. Per germline, CDR1 MNHEY and CDR2 SVGAGI. CDR3 amino acids: CASSLGDRMAFF. The CDR3, as DNA: TGTGCCAGCAGTTTAGGGGATAGGATGGCTTTCTTT.

This clonotype occurred a few times. J is TRBJ2-2 and V is TRBV6-1; 8 nucleotides line up with TRBD2. With 4 bases clipped from V and 7 bases from J, the junction kept 11 bases outside the gene matches. The CDR3 sequence is 16 residues long. Germline lookup yields CDR1 MNHNS and CDR2 SASEGT. For the CDR3, the DNA is TGTGCCAGCAGTGCCGGGGGGGGCCTTACCGGCGGGGAGCTGTTTTTT. This encodes CASSAGGGLTGGELFF.

About this clonotype itself: One junction end does not reproduce the germline sequence, and a read error may be involved. The chain carries TRBV7-8 and TRBJ2-5, with TRBD1 as a possible D gene (6 bases). The CDR3 runs 15 residues. Germline CDR1 and CDR2: SGHVS and FQNEAQ. The CDR3 spells CASSVALDRRETQYF. The CDR3, as DNA: TGTGCCAGCAGCGTAGCCCTGGACAGAAGAGAGACCCAGTACTTC.

This clonotype was seen only a few times. V is TRBV12-3 or TRBV12-4 and J is TRBJ2-3, with 9 bases identical to TRBD1. The CDR3 contains 15 residues. V shed 6 bases and J 6 bases; nucleotides not matched to a gene: 10. In DNA, the CDR3 is TGTGCCAGCAGCCGCCCCGGGACAGGGTCTGATACGCAGTATTTT. Protein: CASSRPGTGSDTQYF.

This clonotype turned up a few times. J is TRBJ2-2 and V is TRBV3-1, with 13 bases matching TRBD2. The length of the CDR3 is 15 residues. The germline gives CDR1 LGHDT, CDR2 YNNKEL (reference sequence). Trimming cost V 11 bases and J 6 bases; bases outside gene matches: 9. CDR3 DNA sequence: TGTGCCTCCCGAGTTACTAGCGGGGGGGCCGGGGAGCTGTTTTTT. Amino acids: CASRVTSGGAGELFF.

This clonotype was seen a handful of times. The chain employs TRBV19 and TRBJ2-1; 9 bases align to TRBD2. Losses at the gene ends were 6 bases for V and 9 bases for J; bases not matched to a gene: 12. Germline V lookup: CDR1 LNHDA, CDR2 SQIVND (reference sequence). This CDR3 is built from 15 residues. The CDR3 spells CASRSASGRIGEQFF. The CDR3 nucleotides are TGTGCCAGTAGATCTGCCAGCGGGAGGATCGGTGAGCAGTTCTTC. The variable domain in full, completed from reference TRBV19 and TRBJ2-1, reads DGGITQSPKYLFRKEGQNVTLSCEQNLNHDAMYWYRQDPGQGLRLIYYSQIVNDFQKGDIAEGYSVSREKKESFPLTVTSAQKNPTAFYLCASRSASGRIGEQFFGPGTRLTVL.

This clonotype has more than one count but fewer than ten. The chain combines TRBV6-4 with TRBJ2-3; TRBD2 agrees at 7 bases. Germline CDR1 is MRHNA and CDR2 is SNTAGT. V lost 5 bases, J lost 2 bases, and 7 bases stayed unmatched. The CDR3 totals 15 residues. This CDR3 reads CASSPQAGTTDTQYF. The CDR3 DNA follows: TGTGCCAGCAGTCCCCAAGCGGGAACCACAGATACGCAGTATTTT.

The V call is TRBV25-1, the J call TRBJ2-1; possibly TRBD1 or TRBD2 for D (5 bases each). Trimming stripped 5 bases from V and 6 bases from J, with 14 bases between. This CDR3 is 14 amino acids long. Looked up from germline, CDR1 is MGHDK and CDR2 is SYGVNS. In DNA, the CDR3 is TGTGCCAGCAGTATCTCAGGGACGAGCAATGAGCAGTTCTTC. This codes for CASSISGTSNEQFF.

A few counts support this clonotype. This CDR3 reads CASSSRAGGPRDTQYF. The CDR3 DNA reads TGTGCCAGCAGCTCCCGAGCGGGAGGGCCAAGAGATACGCAGTATTTT. The chain combines TRBV12-3 or TRBV12-4 with TRBJ2-3; 10 bases line up with TRBD2. This CDR3 has 16 residues. V lost 6 bases to trimming and J lost 5 bases; unmatched junction nucleotides: 11.

This clonotype was counted at least ten times. The junction departs from the called germline gene at one end, perhaps through a read error. V is TRBV5-1 and J is TRBJ1-1, with TRBD1 matching 7 bases. The CDR3 sequence is 14 residues long. Germline V gene data show CDR1 as SGHRS and CDR2 as YFSETQ. This chain's CDR3 is CASSLGTANTEAFF. The CDR3 region has the DNA TGTGCCAGCAGCCTTGGGACAGCGAACACTGAAGCTTTCTTT.

The chain links TRBV27 to TRBJ2-2; 8 bases agree with TRBD1. The CDR3 loop spans 17 amino acids. CDR1 is MNHEY and CDR2 is SMNVEV in the germline V gene (reference sequence). V lost 3 bases and J lost 7; bases outside the gene matches: 13. CDR3 nucleotide sequence: TGTGCCAGCAGTTTTGCGGGGTGGACAGGGACCATCGGGGAGCTGTTTTTT. Amino acid sequence: CASSFAGWTGTIGELFF.

This clonotype appeared a single time. This chain connects TRBV6-5 to TRBJ1-1; TRBD1 is a possible D gene (6 bases). Germline CDR1 reads MNHEY; CDR2 reads SVGAGI. There are 18 residues in the CDR3. Trimming took 0 bases from V and 4 from J, leaving 21 bases between them. CDR3 nucleotides: TGTGCCAGCAGTTACTCGAGGACAGCGTACACGACGGGCACTGAAGCTTTCTTT. Its protein product is CASSYSRTAYTTGTEAFF.

The chain employs TRBV18 and TRBJ2-7; 7 nucleotides line up with TRBD2. After removal of 2 bases from V and 0 bases from J, the junction contained 10 bases not matched to a gene. The CDR3 sequence is 17 residues long. CDR1 is KGHSH, CDR2 LQKENI, per germline. The CDR3 is CASSPVGGGRPSYEQYF. In nucleotides, the CDR3 is TGTGCCAGCTCACCAGTCGGCGGGGGACGGCCCTCCTACGAGCAGTACTTC.

The genes are TRBV10-3 and TRBJ1-5; D possibly corresponds to TRBD1 (6 bases). This CDR3 region has 13 residues. The germline V gene encodes CDR1 ENHRY and CDR2 SYGVKD. The V and J ends lost 8 bases and 5 bases respectively, with 13 bases between them. The CDR3 spells CAIGQGPDQPQHF. The CDR3 coding sequence is TGTGCCATCGGGCAGGGGCCCGATCAGCCCCAGCATTTT.

This clonotype was observed a handful of times. The chain has TRBV4-1 and TRBJ1-1; no definite D call. The CDR3 consists of 14 residues. Germline assignment: CDR1 MGHRA and CDR2 YSYEKL. V lost 4 bases, J lost 1 base, and 10 bases lay in between. This CDR3 reads CASSLPGSNTEAFF. The CDR3, as DNA: TGCGCCAGCAGCCTCCCAGGATCGAACACTGAAGCTTTCTTT.

CDR3 nucleotides: TGTGCCAGCAGCTTGGCCCTCCTCTCGCCCAATTACTTC. It translates to CASSLALLSPNYF. The V call is TRBV5-5, the J call TRBJ2-5, with D uncertain. Trimming stripped 0 bases from V and 14 bases from J, with 17 bases between. The germline V gene has CDR1 SGHKS and CDR2 YYEKEE (reference sequence). CDR3 length equals 13 residues.

There are a few counts of this clonotype. This rearrangement joins TRBV29-1 to TRBJ2-1; a weak D match, TRBD2 (5 bases). This CDR3 has 15 residues. The V end was cut by 4 bases, the J end by 10 bases, with 23 bases between. Germline V gene sequence: CDR1 SQVTM, CDR2 ANQGSEA. The CDR3, as DNA: TGCAGCGTTGTCTGGACTGGTGGAGCGTATATCGAGCAGTTCTTC. Protein sequence: CSVVWTGGAYIEQFF.

This clonotype has a handful of counts. This sequence joins TRBV29-1 and TRBJ2-7; TRBD1 is a possible D gene (6 bases). The CDR3 runs to 12 residues. CDR1 and CDR2 (germline): SQVTM, ANQGSEA. V lost 7 bases and J lost 2, with 12 bases in between. The CDR3 DNA follows: TGCAGCGCTGAGGACAGCACCTACGAGCAGTACTTC. It translates to CSAEDSTYEQYF.

This chain connects TRBV20-1 to TRBJ2-2; 9 bases agree with TRBD2. This CDR3 region has 15 residues. The germline gives CDR1 DFQATT, CDR2 SNEGSKA (reference sequence). With V trimmed by 1 base and J by 2 bases, 2 bases remained unmatched. CDR3 bases: TGCAGTGCTAGAGGGCTAGCGGGAAACACCGGGGAGCTGTTTTTT. This sequence encodes CSARGLAGNTGELFF.

This chain connects TRBV10-1 to TRBJ2-2; 7 nucleotides align to TRBD2. The CDR3 sequence is 19 residues long. Germline assignment: CDR1 WNHNN and CDR2 SYGVQD (reference sequence). J gave up 5 bases and V 3 bases, and 18 bases lay outside the gene matches. The CDR3 reads CASSDVSSRDYQETGELFF. CDR3 sequence (DNA): TGCGCCAGCAGTGACGTATCTTCGAGGGACTATCAAGAGACCGGGGAGCTGTTTTTT.

This chain links TRBV6-5 with TRBJ2-1; 7 nucleotides line up with TRBD1. CDR1 MNHEY and CDR2 SVGAGI come from the germline V gene. V dropped 0 bases and J dropped 8; count of bases not matched to a gene: 10. The CDR3 consists of 16 residues. The CDR3 nucleotides are TGTGCCAGCAGTTACTCGTCGGGACAGATAGAATATGAGCAGTTCTTC. It yields the protein CASSYSSGQIEYEQFF.

In this sample, this clonotype turned up a few times. V gene TRBV27 combines with J gene TRBJ2-3, with 10 bases matching TRBD2. CDR3 length: 19 residues. V shed 2 bases and J 4 bases; nucleotides not matched to a gene: 15. Per germline, CDR1 MNHEY and CDR2 SMNVEV (reference sequence). CDR3 residues: CASSLKSPLLAGVSDTQYF. The CDR3 DNA follows: TGTGCCAGCAGTTTAAAGTCTCCCCTCCTAGCGGGAGTGTCAGATACGCAGTATTTT.

In DNA form, the CDR3 reads TGTGCCAGCAGTTTGGAGGTGCTGAACACTGAAGCTTTCTTT. This encodes CASSLEVLNTEAFF. The chain carries TRBV12-3 or TRBV12-4 and TRBJ1-1; D is unclear. V lost 3 bases and J 0 bases, leaving 8 bases between the germline ends. The CDR3 is 14 amino acids.

This chain joins TRBV4-1 and TRBJ2-5; D remains unclear. Trimming left V 1 base short and J 5 bases short, with 8 bases between. CDR1 and CDR2 (germline): MGHRA, YSYEKL. The CDR3 is 13 residues long. CDR3 sequence (DNA): TGCGCCAGCAGCCAAGGAGGTTTGGAGACCCAGTACTTC. It specifies CASSQGGLETQYF.